The 8 T cell receptor beta chains in this list originate from one sample, sequenced in a study of CD8+CD57+ T cells in acquired aplastic anemia. The template for TCR beta VDJ and CDR3 sequence profiling was genomic DNA. TCRdb fed the reads into MiXCR, producing one record per CDR3 protein. The sample records some 410,000 distinct CDR3 sequences, 65% to 75% being singletons. The sequencing input was sorted CD4+, CD8+, or CD8+CD57+ T cells (not recorded which) from PBMCs. The receptors come from a human donor in good health, serving as a control.

This clonotype came up many times. V gene TRBV24-1 combines with J gene TRBJ2-1, with D maybe TRBD2 (5 bases). V gave up 2 bases and J gave up 0 bases, with 10 bases separating them. The V gene's germline CDR1 is KGHDR and CDR2 SFDVKD. The CDR3 totals 16 residues. CDR3 in amino acids: CATSDSSGRSYNEQFF. The DNA for the CDR3 is TGTGCCACCAGTGATTCCAGCGGACGCTCCTACAATGAGCAGTTCTTC.

CDR3: CASSHSSGTVYGYTF. Here the CDR3 DNA reads TGTGCCAGCAGCCACTCCTCCGGGACAGTCTATGGCTACACCTTC. The chain is built from TRBV14 and TRBJ1-2; 7 bases line up with TRBD1. The CDR3 sequence is 15 residues long. The V gene end was trimmed by 3 bases and the J gene end by 4 bases; junction bases not matched to a gene: 8. In germline, CDR1 is SGHDN, CDR2 FVKESK.

This clonotype was detected only once. At one of its ends the junction is not consistent with the germline gene, which may arise from a read error. The chain links TRBV7-2 to TRBJ1-1; D not resolved. The CDR3 has 14 residues. CDR1 and CDR2 from the germline V gene are SGHTA and FQGNSA. For the CDR3, the DNA is TGTGCCAGCAGCTTGAGAACGGATTGCGACCCAGCACTTTTT. Translation gives CASSLRTDCDPALF.

This clonotype was detected once. This chain connects TRBV5-1 to TRBJ1-6; D not certain. Per germline, CDR1 SGHRS and CDR2 YFSETQ. The CDR3 is 12 amino acids. V lost 7 bases to trimming and J lost 13 bases, with 15 bases between them. CDR3: CASGPHEAPLHF. CDR3 DNA sequence: TGCGCCAGCGGACCACACGAGGCTCCCCTCCACTTT.

A word on this clonotype: The junction differs from germline at one of its ends, possibly a read error. The chain couples TRBV5-1 to TRBJ2-5; D could derive from TRBD1 or TRBD2 (5 bases each). From germline, CDR1 is SGHRS and CDR2 YFSETQ. There are 16 residues in the CDR3. CDR3: CASSFHLGATVKTQYF. The CDR3 DNA reads TGTGCCAGCAGCTTCCACCTCGGGGCGACAGTGAAAACCCAGTACTTC.

The chain uses TRBV12-3 or TRBV12-4 and TRBJ2-1; no clear D. The CDR3 loop spans 16 amino acids. Trimming pared 3 bases from V and 7 bases from J, leaving 19 bases between. CDR3 coding DNA: TGTGCCAGCAGTTTGTCAAGCACGGCGGCGCGGAATGAGCAGTTCTTC. Encoded protein: CASSLSSTAARNEQFF.

This clonotype has only one observation. The chain uses TRBV11-1 and TRBJ1-5, with a tentative D call TRBD1 (5 bases). The CDR3 spans 13 residues. Germline CDR1 SGHAT, CDR2 FQDESV (reference sequence). V was cut by 5 bases and J by 8 bases, with 13 bases left in between. CDR3 coding DNA: TGTGCCAGCAGCGGGGACGTGGGGGAGCCCCAGCATTTT. This encodes CASSGDVGEPQHF. Based on the CDR3 plus reference TRBV11-1 and TRBJ1-5, the full variable domain is EAEVAQSPRYKITEKSQAVAFWCDPISGHATLYWYRQILGQGPELLVQFQDESVVDDSQLPKDRFSAERLKGVDSTLKIQPAELGDSAMYLCASSGDVGEPQHFGDGTRLSIL.

This clonotype was detected only a few times. The chain recombines TRBV7-2 with TRBJ2-7; 9 nucleotides line up with TRBD2. CDR3 length: 15 amino acids. J lost 3 bases, V lost 1 base, and 4 bases had no gene match. In germline, CDR1 is SGHTA, CDR2 FQGNSA. CDR3 loop: CASSLEASGIYEQYF. CDR3 sequence (DNA): TGTGCCAGCAGCTTAGAGGCTAGCGGGATCTACGAGCAGTACTTC.